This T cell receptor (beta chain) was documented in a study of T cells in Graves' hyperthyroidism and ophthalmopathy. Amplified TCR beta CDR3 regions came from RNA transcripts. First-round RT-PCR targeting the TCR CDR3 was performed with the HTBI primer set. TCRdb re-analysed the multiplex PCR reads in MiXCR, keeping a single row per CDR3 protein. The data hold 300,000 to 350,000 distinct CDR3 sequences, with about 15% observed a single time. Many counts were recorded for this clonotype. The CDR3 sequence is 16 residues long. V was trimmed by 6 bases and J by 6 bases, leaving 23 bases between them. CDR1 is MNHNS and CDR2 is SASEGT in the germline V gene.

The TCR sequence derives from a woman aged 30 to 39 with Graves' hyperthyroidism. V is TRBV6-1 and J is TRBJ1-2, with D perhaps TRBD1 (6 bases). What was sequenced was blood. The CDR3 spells CASSLAQTRGLNGYTF. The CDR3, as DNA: TGTGCCAGCAGCTTGGCCCAGACGAGGGGGTTGAATGGCTACACCTTC.